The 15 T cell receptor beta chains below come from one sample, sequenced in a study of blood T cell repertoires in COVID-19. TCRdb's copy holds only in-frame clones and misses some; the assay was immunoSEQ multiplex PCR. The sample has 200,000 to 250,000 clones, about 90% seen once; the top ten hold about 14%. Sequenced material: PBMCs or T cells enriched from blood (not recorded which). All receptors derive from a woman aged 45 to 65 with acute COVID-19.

This chain's CDR3 is CASSDKTGSYEQYF. In nucleotides, the CDR3 is TGTGCCAGCAGTGATAAGACAGGGTCTTACGAGCAGTACTTC. This chain links TRBV25-1 with TRBJ2-7, with TRBD1 identical over 7 bases. CDR1 and CDR2 (germline): MGHDK, SYGVNS. This CDR3 region has 14 residues. V was pared by 3 bases and J by 4 bases, with 6 bases of the junction left unmatched.

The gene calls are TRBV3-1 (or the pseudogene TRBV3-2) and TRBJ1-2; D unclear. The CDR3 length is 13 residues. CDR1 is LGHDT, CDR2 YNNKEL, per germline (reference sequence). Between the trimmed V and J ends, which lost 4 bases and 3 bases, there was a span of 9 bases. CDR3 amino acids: CASSLNGYYGYTF. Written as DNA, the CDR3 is TGTGCCAGCAGCCTAAACGGGTACTATGGCTACACCTTC.

Written as DNA, the CDR3 is TGTGCCAGTAGTCCCTCGGGGTACTCTGGGGCCAACGTCCTGACTTTC. Protein: CASSPSGYSGANVLTF. The chain employs TRBV19 and TRBJ2-6; a weak D match, TRBD2 (5 bases). The V and J ends lost 5 bases and 0 bases respectively, with 11 bases between them. The CDR3 is 16 amino acids. CDR1 is LNHDA, CDR2 SQIVND, per germline (reference sequence).

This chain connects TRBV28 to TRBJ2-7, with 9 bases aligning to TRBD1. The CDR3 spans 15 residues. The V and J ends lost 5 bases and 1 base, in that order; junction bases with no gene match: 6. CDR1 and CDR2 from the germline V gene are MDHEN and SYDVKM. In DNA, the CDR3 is TGTGCCAGCAGTGCACCGGGACAGGGTTCCTACGAGCAGTACTTC. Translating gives CASSAPGQGSYEQYF.

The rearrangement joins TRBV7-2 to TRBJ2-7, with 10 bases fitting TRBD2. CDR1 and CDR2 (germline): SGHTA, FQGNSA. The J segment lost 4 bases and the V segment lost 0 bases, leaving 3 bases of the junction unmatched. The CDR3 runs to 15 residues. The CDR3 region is CASSLAPSGSYEQYF. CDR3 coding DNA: TGTGCCAGCAGCTTAGCTCCTAGCGGGAGTTACGAGCAGTACTTC. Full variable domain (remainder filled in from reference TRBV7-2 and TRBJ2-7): GAGVSQSPSNKVTEKGKDVELRCDPISGHTALYWYRQSLGQGLEFLIYFQGNSAPDKSGLPSDRFSAERTGGSVSTLTIQRTQQEDSAVYLCASSLAPSGSYEQYFGPGTRLTVT.

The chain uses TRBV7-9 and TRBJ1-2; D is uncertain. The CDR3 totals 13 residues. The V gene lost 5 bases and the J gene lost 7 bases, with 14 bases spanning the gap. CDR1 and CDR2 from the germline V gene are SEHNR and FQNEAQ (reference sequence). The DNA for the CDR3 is TGTGCCAGCAGCCCACGCCGACAATTTGGCTACACCTTC. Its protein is CASSPRRQFGYTF. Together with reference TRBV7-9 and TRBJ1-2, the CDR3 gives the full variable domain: DTGVSQNPRHKITKRGQNVTFRCDPISEHNRLYWYRQTLGQGPEFLTYFQNEAQLEKSRLLSDRFSAERPKGSFSTLEIQRTEQGDSAMYLCASSPRRQFGYTFGSGTRLTVV.

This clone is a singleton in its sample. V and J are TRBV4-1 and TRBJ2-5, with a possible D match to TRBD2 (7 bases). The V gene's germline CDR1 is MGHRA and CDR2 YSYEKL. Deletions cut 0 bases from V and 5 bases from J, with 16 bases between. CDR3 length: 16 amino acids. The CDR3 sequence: CASSQDSVGGDETQYF. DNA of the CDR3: TGCGCCAGCAGCCAAGATTCAGTAGGGGGGGATGAGACCCAGTACTTC.

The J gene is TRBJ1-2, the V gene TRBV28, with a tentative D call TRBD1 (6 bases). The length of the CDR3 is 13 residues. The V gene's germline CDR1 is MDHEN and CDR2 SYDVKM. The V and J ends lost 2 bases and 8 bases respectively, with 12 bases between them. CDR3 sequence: CASSLGGARGYTF. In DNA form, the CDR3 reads TGTGCCAGCAGTTTAGGGGGGGCACGGGGCTACACCTTC.

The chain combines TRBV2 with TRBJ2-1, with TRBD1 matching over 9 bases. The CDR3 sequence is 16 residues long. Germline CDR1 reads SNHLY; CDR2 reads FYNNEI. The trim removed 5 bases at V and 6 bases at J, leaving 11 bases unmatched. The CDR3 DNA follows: TGTGCCAGCAGTAGTTTAGGGGGACAGGGTCTCAATGAGCAGTTCTTC. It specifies CASSSLGGQGLNEQFF.

The CDR3 region is CASSFDRGDTQYF. The CDR3 DNA follows: TGCGCCAGCAGCTTTGACAGGGGGGATACGCAGTATTTT. The gene calls are TRBV5-1 and TRBJ2-3; the match to TRBD1 covers 9 bases. CDR1 is SGHRS and CDR2 is YFSETQ in the germline V gene. V shed 2 bases and J 6 bases; nucleotides not matched to a gene: 1. CDR3 length: 13 amino acids.

The CDR3 sequence is CASSSTGTKESYGYTF. The CDR3 DNA reads TGTGCCAGCAGTTCCACCGGAACAAAGGAGAGCTATGGCTACACCTTC. The chain carries TRBV28 and TRBJ1-2; D ambiguous. CDR3 size: 16 residues. Germline V gives CDR1 MDHEN, CDR2 SYDVKM. Trimming removed 4 bases at V and 4 bases at J, with 19 bases between.

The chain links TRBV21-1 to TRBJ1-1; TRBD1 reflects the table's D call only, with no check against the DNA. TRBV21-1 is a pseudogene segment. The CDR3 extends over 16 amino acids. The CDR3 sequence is CASRFTTQGAWTEAFF. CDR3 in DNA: TGTGCCAGCAGGTTCACGACCCAGGGGGCATGGACTGAAGCTTTCTTT.

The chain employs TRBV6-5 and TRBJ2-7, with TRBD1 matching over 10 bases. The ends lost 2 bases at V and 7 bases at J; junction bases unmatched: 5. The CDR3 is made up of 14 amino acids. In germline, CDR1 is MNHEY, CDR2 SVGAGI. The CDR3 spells CASSYGQGVREQYF. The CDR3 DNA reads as TGTGCCAGCAGTTACGGACAGGGGGTGAGGGAGCAGTACTTC.

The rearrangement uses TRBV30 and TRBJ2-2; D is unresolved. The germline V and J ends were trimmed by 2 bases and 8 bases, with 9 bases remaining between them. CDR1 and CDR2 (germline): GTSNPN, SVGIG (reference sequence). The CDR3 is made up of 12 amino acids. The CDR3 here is CAWSNEVGELFF. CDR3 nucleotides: TGTGCCTGGAGTAATGAGGTGGGGGAGCTGTTTTTT.

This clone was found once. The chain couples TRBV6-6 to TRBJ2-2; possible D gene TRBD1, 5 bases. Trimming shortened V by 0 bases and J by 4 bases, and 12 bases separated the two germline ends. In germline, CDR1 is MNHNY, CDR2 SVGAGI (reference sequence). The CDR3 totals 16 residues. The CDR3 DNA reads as TGTGCCAGCAGTTACTCGATGGCAGGGCGCACCGGGGAGCTGTTTTTT. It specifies CASSYSMAGRTGELFF.